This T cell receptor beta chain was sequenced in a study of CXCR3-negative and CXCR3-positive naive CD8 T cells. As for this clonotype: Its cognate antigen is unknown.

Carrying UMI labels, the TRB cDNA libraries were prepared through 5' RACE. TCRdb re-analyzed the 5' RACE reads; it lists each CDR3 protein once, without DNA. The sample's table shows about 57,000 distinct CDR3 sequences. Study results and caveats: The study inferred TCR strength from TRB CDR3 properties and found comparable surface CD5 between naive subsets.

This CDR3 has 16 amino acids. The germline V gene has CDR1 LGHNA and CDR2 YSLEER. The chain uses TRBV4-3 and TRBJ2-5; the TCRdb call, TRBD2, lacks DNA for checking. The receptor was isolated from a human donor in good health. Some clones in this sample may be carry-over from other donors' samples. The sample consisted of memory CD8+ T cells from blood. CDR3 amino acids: CASSRGTSGGQETQYF.